This T cell receptor (beta chain) was observed in a study of blood T cells in healthy people across ages. Combining a sample-barcoded 5' primer with a J-beta primer mix, a second PCR ran for roughly 7 to 12 cycles. TCRdb redid the calling of the 5' RACE reads with MiXCR, one entry per CDR3 protein. The sample lists roughly 1.5 million distinct CDR3 sequences; 40% to 45% were seen once. Looked up from germline, CDR1 is MGHDK and CDR2 is SYGVNS. This CDR3 spans 13 amino acids. Trimming stripped 11 bases from V and 3 bases from J, with 16 bases between. The genes are TRBV25-1 and TRBJ1-1, with D perhaps matching TRBD1 (5 bases). Sequencing was done on a sample of blood. The sequence was collected from a woman in her late teens or twenties in good health. The CDR3 is CAPQRSRDTEAFF. CDR3 in DNA: TGTGCCCCCCAGCGATCCAGGGACACTGAAGCTTTCTTT.